The sequence of this T cell receptor (beta chain) was determined in a study of CD8 T cells in ankylosing spondylitis. Study results and limitations: Disease-linked clones reportedly concentrated significantly in matched ankylosing spondylitis synovial fluid. Those disease-linked clones were CD8+; they were also relatively rare in peripheral blood. Seven or eight highly homologous variants made up a TCR beta motif, and this motif appeared characteristic of ankylosing spondylitis blood.

Scientists made TCR beta libraries using quantitative 5'-RACE with molecular barcodes. TCRdb passed the 5' RACE reads through MiXCR, listing each CDR3 protein once. The sample carries approximately 240,000 distinct CDR3 sequences, 20% to 30% recorded once. A remark on this clonotype: Its antigen is not known.

V was pared by 4 bases and J by 7 bases, with 5 bases of the junction left unmatched. The CDR3 covers 14 residues. Germline V gene data show CDR1 as MDHEN and CDR2 as SYDVKM. Sequenced input: blood, either unsorted or a sorted T cell fraction (not recorded which). The clonotype originates from a male donor with ankylosing spondylitis or in good health (not recorded which). The chain employs TRBV28 and TRBJ1-5, with 9 positions matching TRBD1. CDR3 residues: CASSSGTGWQPQHF. DNA of the CDR3: TGTGCCAGCAGTTCCGGGACAGGGTGGCAGCCCCAGCATTTT. The whole variable domain, filled in from reference TRBV28 and TRBJ1-5, reads DVKVTQSSRYLVKRTGEKVFLECVQDMDHENMFWYRQDPGLGLRLIYFSYDVKMKEKGDIPEGYSVSREKKERFSLILESASTNQTSMYLCASSSGTGWQPQHFGDGTRLSIL.